This TCR beta chain is drawn from a study of T cells in tumors after PD-1 blockade. TCRdb's copy holds only in-frame clones and misses some; the assay was immunoSEQ multiplex PCR. In the table there are approximately 20,000 clones, roughly 80% of which are singletons. V shed 5 bases, J shed 3 bases, and the junction held 5 bases outside the gene matches. This CDR3 region has 14 residues. Germline V gene sequence: CDR1 SGHTA, CDR2 FQGNSA. The sequencing here drew on PBMCs, taken after anti-PD-1 therapy. The chain employs TRBV7-2 and TRBJ1-2, with 8 bases fitting TRBD1. The TCR originated in a human donor with advanced basal cell or squamous cell carcinoma (not recorded which). The CDR3 loop is CASSQLDRDYGYTF. CDR3 nucleotides: TGTGCCAGCAGCCAATTGGACAGGGACTATGGCTACACCTTC.